The entry below describes one TCR beta chain. The antigen is not known. The sample is drawn from a study of T-cell memory formation after mild COVID-19. Study-level findings and limits: Clones contracting over day 15 to 85 were CD4/CD8 balanced, with later expanders leaning CD4+. Among CD4+ contracting clones, most were CM and EM, and CD8+ ones EMRA. Proof of SARS-CoV-2 specificity was absent for the second-wave clones that crested on day 37.

The CDR3 is 14 residues long. CDR1 and CDR2 from the germline V gene are DFQATT and SNEGSKA (reference sequence). J lost 4 bases, V lost 6 bases, and 7 bases had no gene match. 5'RACE, which relied on constant-segment primers, yielded TCR alpha and TCR beta cDNA libraries carrying sample barcodes and UMIs. TCRdb re-analysed the 5' RACE reads in MiXCR, keeping a single row per CDR3 protein. The sample has approximately 500,000 distinct CDR3 sequences; roughly 25% are singletons. V is TRBV20-1 and J is TRBJ2-3; 10 bases line up with TRBD2. The sample consisted of PBMCs or a T cell subset sorted from them (not recorded which). The source of this sequence is an adult woman who had mild COVID-19 (a few samples of this study predate the infection). Cell type and time point are not known. CDR3 amino acids: CSAPGTSVADTQYF. The CDR3 DNA reads as TGCAGTGCCCCGGGGACTAGCGTCGCAGATACGCAGTATTTT.